Below, 9 T cell receptor beta chains from the same sample are listed, as sequenced in a study of blood T cell repertoires in COVID-19. The method was immunoSEQ multiplex PCR; TCRdb's version includes in-frame clones alone and lacks a portion of them. In the table there are around 130,000 clones, approximately 81% of which are singletons. Source material: peripheral blood. The source of these receptors is a man between 60 and 75 years old with acute or convalescent COVID-19.

The gene calls are TRBV29-1 and TRBJ2-1, with D unclear. Trimming stripped 6 bases from V and 6 bases from J, with 12 bases between. The CDR3 sequence is 12 residues long. Germline-derived CDR1 and CDR2 are SQVTM and ANQGSEA. The CDR3 nucleotides are TGCAGCGTCACGAGGTTTGGCAATGAGCAGTTCTTC. The encoded protein is CSVTRFGNEQFF.

In this sample, this clone turned up a few times. The chain carries TRBV4-1 and TRBJ1-2, with D maybe TRBD1 (5 bases). The CDR3 covers 16 residues. CDR1 is MGHRA, CDR2 YSYEKL, per germline. The V end lost 0 bases, the J end lost 5 bases, and 16 bases lay between the germline ends. The CDR3 DNA reads TGCGCCAGCAGCCAAGACTTGTGGGGCAACCTTTATGGCTACACCTTC. It yields the protein CASSQDLWGNLYGYTF.

The V gene is TRBV10-3, the J gene TRBJ2-7, with TRBD1 matching 10 bases. CDR3 size: 15 residues. Unmatched junction bases numbered 10, after V lost 6 bases and J lost 5 bases. CDR1 and CDR2 (germline): ENHRY, SYGVKD. CDR3 region: CAISPGQGTGDEQYF. For the CDR3, the DNA is TGTGCCATCAGCCCGGGACAGGGGACGGGCGACGAGCAGTACTTC.

The chain joins TRBV29-1 to TRBJ1-4; D is perhaps TRBD1 (5 bases). CDR1 is SQVTM, CDR2 ANQGSEA, per germline. The CDR3 length is 12 residues. Trimming took 5 bases from V and 8 from J, leaving 12 bases between them. In DNA form, the CDR3 reads TGCAGCGTTCGGGGGGGAAGCGAAAAACTGTTTTTT. Translated: CSVRGGSEKLFF.

The table lists this clone with a count of one. The genes are TRBV5-4 and TRBJ2-6; D ambiguous. The V gene lost 2 bases and the J gene lost 0 bases, with 9 bases spanning the gap. This CDR3 region has 16 residues. From germline, CDR1 is SGHNT and CDR2 YYREEE (reference sequence). CDR3 amino acids: CASSFSSGSGANVLTF. In DNA, the CDR3 is TGTGCCAGCAGCTTCTCCTCAGGCTCTGGGGCCAACGTCCTGACTTTC.

The gene calls are TRBV7-9 and TRBJ2-7; possible D gene TRBD2, 6 bases. In germline, CDR1 is SEHNR, CDR2 FQNEAQ (reference sequence). V lost 3 bases and J 3 bases, leaving 12 bases between the germline ends. This CDR3 is 14 amino acids long. CDR3 sequence: CASSFRDSFYEQYF. The CDR3 DNA reads as TGTGCCAGCAGCTTCCGGGACTCCTTCTACGAGCAGTACTTC.

The chain joins TRBV19 to TRBJ2-5; 13 nucleotides match TRBD2. V dropped 4 bases and J dropped 3; count of bases not matched to a gene: 2. CDR1 and CDR2 from the germline V gene are LNHDA and SQIVND (reference sequence). This CDR3 region has 15 residues. The CDR3 sequence: CASSKGLAGEETQYF. In DNA form, the CDR3 reads TGTGCCAGTAGTAAAGGACTAGCGGGAGAAGAGACCCAGTACTTC.

The chain links TRBV16 to TRBJ1-1; D ambiguous. The germline gives CDR1 KGHSY, CDR2 FQNENV. V was pared by 0 bases and J by 9 bases, with 8 bases between. The CDR3 runs to 12 residues. Written as DNA, the CDR3 is TGTGCCAGCAGCCAATCAACCCAGAAAGCTTTCTTT. Protein product: CASSQSTQKAFF.

The V call is TRBV6-5, the J call TRBJ2-1; maybe TRBD1 (6 bases). The CDR3 is made up of 16 amino acids. CDR1 is MNHEY and CDR2 is SVGAGI in the germline V gene. Trimming took 3 bases from V and 0 from J, leaving 12 bases between them. This CDR3 is CASSYLGQSSYNEQFF. CDR3 bases: TGTGCCAGCAGTTATCTCGGACAGAGCTCCTACAATGAGCAGTTCTTC.